This TCR beta chain was identified during a study of regulatory T cells in long-lasting Graves disease. Per germline, CDR1 SGHAT and CDR2 FQNNGV. Losses at the gene ends were 3 bases for V and 8 bases for J; bases not matched to a gene: 3. The CDR3 consists of 13 residues. Time point in this sample: newly diagnosed GD, antithyroid drugs for less than 3 months. Scientists built the TCR library using RNA that was extracted from PBMCs. Arm-PCR of CDR3 regions and iRepertoire HTBI primers were the basis on which TCR beta libraries were built. TCRdb called the multiplex PCR reads again in MiXCR, with one record for every CDR3 protein. The repertoire holds around 250,000 distinct CDR3 sequences, with 15% to 20% as singletons. This same sample was also taken into another study, of T cells in Graves' hyperthyroidism and ophthalmopathy.

This sample comprised peripheral blood mononuclear cells (PBMCs), obtained at new diagnosis, from a patient treated with antithyroid drugs. This chain connects TRBV11-2 to TRBJ1-2, with 10 bases that match TRBD1. The clonotype originates from a woman aged 30 to 39 with Graves disease. For the CDR3, the DNA is TGTGCCAGCAGCTTCGGGACAGGGGCAGGCTACACCTTC. Amino acids: CASSFGTGAGYTF.